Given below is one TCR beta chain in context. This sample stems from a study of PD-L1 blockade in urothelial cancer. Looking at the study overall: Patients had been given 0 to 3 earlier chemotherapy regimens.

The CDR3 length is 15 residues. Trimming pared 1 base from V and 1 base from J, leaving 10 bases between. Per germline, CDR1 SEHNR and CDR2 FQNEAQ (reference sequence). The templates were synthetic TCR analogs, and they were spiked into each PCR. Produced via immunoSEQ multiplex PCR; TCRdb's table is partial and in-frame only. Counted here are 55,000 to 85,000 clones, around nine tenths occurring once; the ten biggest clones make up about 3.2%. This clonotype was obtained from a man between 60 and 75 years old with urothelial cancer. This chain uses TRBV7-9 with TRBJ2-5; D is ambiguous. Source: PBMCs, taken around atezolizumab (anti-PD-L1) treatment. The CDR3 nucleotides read TGTGCCAGCAGCTTAGTTCCAGGATCCCAAGAGACCCAGTACTTC. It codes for CASSLVPGSQETQYF.